This entry lists 11 T cell receptor beta chains sequenced from one sample in a study of cytotoxic CD8 clonotypes in ibrutinib-treated CLL. Some clones are missing from TCRdb's copy, which holds only in-frame ones; the method was immunoSEQ multiplex PCR. The sample has about 140,000 clones; around 81% are singletons. This specimen was PBMCs, taken after 36 months of ibrutinib treatment. Receptor source: a human donor with chronic lymphocytic leukemia.

V gene TRBV30 combines with J gene TRBJ1-5, with D perhaps TRBD1 (5 bases). The CDR3 loop spans 13 amino acids. Trimming took 4 bases from V and 6 from J, leaving 13 bases between them. From germline, CDR1 is GTSNPN and CDR2 SVGIG (reference sequence). CDR3 in DNA: TGTGCCTGGACGGACGGTGGGGGTCAGCCCCAGCATTTT. Translated: CAWTDGGGQPQHF.

The chain is built from TRBV14 and TRBJ2-7; D is possibly TRBD1 or TRBD2 (5 bases each). Looked up from germline, CDR1 is SGHDN and CDR2 is FVKESK. The CDR3 loop spans 15 amino acids. Trimming stripped 1 base from V and 2 bases from J, with 12 bases between. The CDR3 nucleotides are TGTGCCAGCAGCCAAGTGGGGGACCCGCCCTACGAGCAGTACTTC. Amino acids: CASSQVGDPPYEQYF. The complete variable domain, with remaining parts taken from reference TRBV14 and TRBJ2-7, reads EAGVTQFPSHSVIEKGQTVTLRCDPISGHDNLYWYRRVMGKEIKFLLHFVKESKQDESGMPNNRFLAERTGGTYSTLKVQPAELEDSGVYFCASSQVGDPPYEQYFGPGTRLTVT.

The V and J genes are TRBV6-5 and TRBJ1-5; 9 bases fit TRBD1. Germline CDR1 and CDR2: MNHEY and SVGAGI. This CDR3 comprises 15 residues. V shed 5 bases and J 3 bases; nucleotides not matched to a gene: 5. The CDR3: CASSPTGGLNQPQHF. The CDR3 DNA reads TGTGCCAGCAGTCCAACAGGGGGCCTCAATCAGCCCCAGCATTTT.

The chain employs TRBV7-8 and TRBJ2-4; D not certain. V was cut by 5 bases and J by 0 bases, with 20 bases left in between. The germline V gene encodes CDR1 SGHVS and CDR2 FQNEAQ. This CDR3 has 18 residues. In DNA, the CDR3 is TGTGCCAGCAGCCTACCACCGGGCCGCGCGATAGCCAAAAACATTCAGTACTTC. This translates into CASSLPPGRAIAKNIQYF.

CDR3 DNA: TGTGCCAGCAGAGTTGCACTGTCTGGGGCCAACGTCCTGACTTTC. Its translation is CASRVALSGANVLTF. The chain uses TRBV5-6 and TRBJ2-6; D uncertain. The V end was cut by 5 bases, the J end by 1 base, with 10 bases between. The CDR3 sequence is 15 residues long. Germline V lookup: CDR1 SGHDT, CDR2 YYEEEE. The full variable domain, completed using reference TRBV5-6 and TRBJ2-6, is DAGVTQSPTHLIKTRGQQVTLRCSPKSGHDTVSWYQQALGQGPQFIFQYYEEEERQRGNFPDRFSGHQFPNYSSELNVNALLLGDSALYLCASRVALSGANVLTFGAGSRLTVL.

V gene TRBV14 combines with J gene TRBJ2-1; perhaps TRBD2 as D (6 bases). The CDR3 sequence is 16 residues long. Germline assignment: CDR1 SGHDN and CDR2 FVKESK. V dropped 2 bases and J dropped 4 bases, with 15 bases sitting between them. DNA of the CDR3: TGTGCCAGCAGCCAAAGGAGGGTTCAAAAATACAATGAGCAGTTCTTC. This translates into CASSQRRVQKYNEQFF.

The chain joins TRBV5-1 to TRBJ1-6, with D perhaps TRBD1 (6 bases). The germline V gene has CDR1 SGHRS and CDR2 YFSETQ. The CDR3 spans 18 residues. V was shortened by 4 bases and J by 7 bases, with 24 bases between the two germline ends. The CDR3, as DNA: TGCGCCAGCAGCGTCCAGGGGTTGGCTCGAAGTTCCAATTCACCCCTCCACTTT. It is translated as CASSVQGLARSSNSPLHF. Full variable domain (rest looked up from reference TRBV5-1 and TRBJ1-6): KAGVTQTPRYLIKTRGQQVTLSCSPISGHRSVSWYQQTPGQGLQFLFEYFSETQRNKGNFPGRFSGRQFSNSRSEMNVSTLELGDSALYLCASSVQGLARSSNSPLHFGNGTRLTVT.

This chain links TRBV13 with TRBJ2-5; D tentatively fits TRBD1 or TRBD2 (5 bases each). With 2 bases removed from V and 4 bases from J, the gap between germline ends came to 17 bases. CDR3 size: 16 residues. Germline CDR1 PRHDT, CDR2 FYEKMQ (reference sequence). The CDR3 DNA reads TGTGCCAGCAGCTTATGGCAGGGCGGTGGAGGAGAGACCCAGTACTTC. This encodes CASSLWQGGGGETQYF.

In the case of this clone: Compared with germline, one end of the junction differs, possibly owing to a read error. The CDR3 region is CASSLEGGPTDTQYF. The CDR3 coding sequence is TGTGCCAGCAGCCTAGAGGGGGGGCCCACAGATACGCAGTATTTT. The chain recombines TRBV11-2 with TRBJ2-3, with D maybe TRBD2 (7 bases). The germline gives CDR1 SGHAT, CDR2 FQNNGV. CDR3 length: 15 amino acids. Complete variable domain (other parts from reference TRBV11-2 and TRBJ2-3): EAGVAQSPRYKIIEKRQSVAFWCNPISGHATLYWYQQILGQGPKLLIQFQNNGVVDDSQLPKDRFSAERLKGVDSTLKIQPAKLEDSAVYLCASSLEGGPTDTQYFGPGTRLTVL.

The chain employs TRBV16 and TRBJ2-3; D call uncertain. Trimming left V 0 bases short and J 3 bases short, with 10 bases between. The CDR3 length is 15 residues. Germline V gene data show CDR1 as KGHSY and CDR2 as FQNENV. The CDR3, as DNA: TGTGCCAGCAGCCAATCGGTGGCAGATACAGATACGCAGTATTTT. As protein: CASSQSVADTDTQYF.

V usage is TRBV6-6 and J usage is TRBJ1-1; D gene unclear. The germline V and J ends were trimmed by 8 bases and 1 base, with 11 bases remaining between them. The CDR3 has 13 residues. In germline, CDR1 is MNHNY, CDR2 SVGAGI (reference sequence). The CDR3 DNA sequence: TGTGCCAGCCTCAGGTCCCCGAACACTGAAGCTTTCTTT. Protein: CASLRSPNTEAFF.